These 20 T cell receptor beta chains originate from one sample sequenced in a study of early T cells in non-severe SARS-CoV-2 infection. One entry per CDR3 protein, called by TCRdb with MiXCR from the 5' RACE reads. Found here are about 68,000 distinct CDR3 sequences, under 13% of them singletons; the top ten hold around 5.8%. The sequenced sample was whole blood. The receptors were sampled from an adult who was a healthcare worker with PCR-confirmed SARS-CoV-2 infection or an uninfected control (not recorded which).

This clonotype was observed a single time. This rearrangement joins TRBV6-6 to TRBJ2-1, with D uncertain. The CDR3 is 14 amino acids. Germline V gene lookup returns CDR1 MNHNY and CDR2 SVGAGI (reference sequence). Trimming left V 2 bases short and J 3 bases short, with 8 bases between. DNA for the CDR3: TGTGCCAGCAGTTACCGCCCCGACTACAATGAGCAGTTCTTC. Translating gives CASSYRPDYNEQFF.

This clonotype was seen more than once but under ten times. The V and J genes are TRBV7-8 and TRBJ2-1; 11 nucleotides line up with TRBD2. The CDR3 has 19 residues. Germline loops: CDR1 SGHVS, CDR2 FQNEAQ. V lost 5 bases and J lost 4; bases outside the gene matches: 16. CDR3 amino acids: CASSPTGTSGPMKYNEQFF. The DNA of the CDR3 is TGTGCCAGCAGCCCCACCGGGACTAGCGGTCCGATGAAATACAATGAGCAGTTCTTC.

This chain links TRBV28 with TRBJ2-7; TRBD1 aligns across 9 bases. Trimming took 3 bases from V and 2 from J; bases not matched to a gene: 5. This CDR3 comprises 15 residues. Per the germline V gene, CDR1 is MDHEN and CDR2 is SYDVKM. The CDR3 region has the DNA TGTGCCAGCAGTTTGGGACAGGGAGCCCCCTACGAGCAGTACTTC. Translation: CASSLGQGAPYEQYF. The variable domain in full, with the rest retrieved from reference TRBV28 and TRBJ2-7, is DVKVTQSSRYLVKRTGEKVFLECVQDMDHENMFWYRQDPGLGLRLIYFSYDVKMKEKGDIPEGYSVSREKKERFSLILESASTNQTSMYLCASSLGQGAPYEQYFGPGTRLTVT.

This chain's CDR3 is CASSSRGGQGYTF. The DNA for the CDR3 is TGTGCCAGCAGCTCCAGGGGAGGCCAAGGCTACACCTTC. The chain couples TRBV7-9 to TRBJ1-2, with D possibly matching TRBD1 (6 bases). CDR1 and CDR2 from the germline V gene are SEHNR and FQNEAQ (reference sequence). Trimming removed 4 bases from V and 8 bases from J, with 14 bases in between. CDR3 size: 13 residues. The full variable domain, completed using reference TRBV7-9 and TRBJ1-2, is DTGVSQNPRHKITKRGQNVTFRCDPISEHNRLYWYRQTLGQGPEFLTYFQNEAQLEKSRLLSDRFSAERPKGSFSTLEIQRTEQGDSAMYLCASSSRGGQGYTFGSGTRLTVV.

This clonotype was counted many times. The V and J genes are TRBV20-1 and TRBJ2-1; TRBD2 aligns across 8 bases. V was clipped by 2 bases and J by 4 bases; unmatched bases: 10. The CDR3 totals 16 residues. CDR1 DFQATT and CDR2 SNEGSKA come from the germline V gene (reference sequence). The CDR3 sequence is CSARIFAGGAYNEQFF. DNA of the CDR3: TGCAGTGCTAGAATTTTTGCGGGAGGAGCGTACAATGAGCAGTTCTTC.

This clonotype was observed at least ten times. The V call is TRBV6-4, the J call TRBJ2-1, with 11 positions matching TRBD2. This CDR3 comprises 15 residues. The ends lost 5 bases at V and 5 bases at J; junction bases unmatched: 5. Germline V gene data show CDR1 as MRHNA and CDR2 as SNTAGT. CDR3 in amino acids: CASSQLAGANNEQFF. CDR3 in DNA: TGTGCCAGCAGTCAACTAGCGGGAGCTAACAATGAGCAGTTCTTC.

The chain combines TRBV19 with TRBJ2-6; D is undetermined. This CDR3 region has 14 residues. Trimming removed 5 bases at V and 0 bases at J, with 5 bases between. In germline, CDR1 is LNHDA, CDR2 SQIVND (reference sequence). DNA of the CDR3: TGTGCCAGTAGTGTTAGCTCTGGGGCCAACGTCCTGACTTTC. This gives the protein CASSVSSGANVLTF.

This clonotype was detected ten times or more. This rearrangement joins TRBV6-5 to TRBJ2-2; D not resolved. The CDR3 runs to 14 residues. V lost 0 bases, J lost 5 bases, and 7 bases lay in between. Germline CDR1 MNHEY, CDR2 SVGAGI. The CDR3 loop reads CASSYSTGTGELFF. The CDR3 DNA reads as TGTGCCAGCAGTTACTCGACTGGGACCGGGGAGCTGTTTTTT.

CDR3 in DNA: TGTGCCAGCAGCTTAGCGACGGTCCTCGTGTATGAGCAGTTCTTC. It codes for CASSLATVLVYEQFF. J is TRBJ2-1 and V is TRBV7-8; unclear D gene. Germline assignment: CDR1 SGHVS and CDR2 FQNEAQ. The CDR3 has 15 residues. Trimming took 0 bases from V and 8 from J, leaving 14 bases between them.

V usage is TRBV7-9 and J usage is TRBJ2-2, with no clear D. Germline V gives CDR1 SEHNR, CDR2 FQNEAQ (reference sequence). CDR3 length: 10 amino acids. V shed 10 bases and J shed 6 bases, with 6 bases lying between them. The CDR3: CATAPGELFF. In DNA, the CDR3 is TGTGCCACTGCGCCCGGGGAGCTGTTTTTT.

This clonotype was recorded a few times. The chain is built from TRBV5-6 and TRBJ2-1, with 7 positions matching TRBD2. The germline CDR1 and CDR2 sequences are SGHDT and YYEEEE. The CDR3 runs 15 residues. The junction had 7 bases not matched to a gene; V was cut back by 3 bases and J by 4 bases. The CDR3 region is CASSSGLGIYNEQFF. In DNA form, the CDR3 reads TGTGCCAGCAGCTCCGGACTAGGGATATACAATGAGCAGTTCTTC.

The J gene is TRBJ1-1, the V gene TRBV27; the D is unclear. V lost 8 bases to trimming and J lost 0 bases, with 13 bases between them. Germline CDR1 MNHEY, CDR2 SMNVEV (reference sequence). This CDR3 is built from 14 residues. The DNA for the CDR3 is TGTGCCAGCCAGGTAGGGCGGCTGAACACTGAAGCTTTCTTT. Protein sequence: CASQVGRLNTEAFF.

This clonotype was recorded at least ten times. The chain carries TRBV20-1 and TRBJ2-5; 9 bases align to TRBD2. CDR3 length: 15 residues. Germline V CDR1 and CDR2: DFQATT, SNEGSKA (reference sequence). The V gene end was trimmed by 5 bases and the J gene end by 5 bases; junction bases not matched to a gene: 12. The CDR3 DNA sequence: TGCAGTGCTCCCCCTAGCGGGAATTGGGTTGAGACCCAGTACTTC. Its protein product is CSAPPSGNWVETQYF.

The rearrangement links TRBV12-3 or TRBV12-4 to TRBJ2-1; D possibly corresponds to TRBD2 (5 bases). The CDR3 spans 13 residues. Deletions cut 7 bases from V and 3 bases from J, with 10 bases between. The CDR3 protein is CASKPSGYNEQFF. In DNA form, the CDR3 reads TGTGCCAGCAAGCCGAGCGGCTACAATGAGCAGTTCTTC.

The table lists this clonotype with a few counts. The chain is built from TRBV4-3 and TRBJ2-5; D gene ambiguous. CDR3 length equals 14 residues. Germline V gene sequence: CDR1 LGHNA, CDR2 YSLEER. V was shortened by 1 base and J by 7 bases, with 13 bases between the two germline ends. The CDR3 region has the DNA TGCGCCAGCAGCCAAGCCCCCCAGGTGGGGACCCAGTACTTC. This gives the protein CASSQAPQVGTQYF.

This clonotype was detected only a few times. This chain links TRBV20-1 with TRBJ2-7, with D unclear. The ends were cut back, 2 bases at V and 4 bases at J, with 12 bases in the middle. CDR1 is DFQATT and CDR2 is SNEGSKA in the germline V gene (reference sequence). This CDR3 has 13 residues. Here the CDR3 reads CSARTPGSYEQYF. The DNA of the CDR3 is TGCAGTGCTAGAACCCCCGGGTCTTACGAGCAGTACTTC.

The J gene is TRBJ2-1, the V gene TRBV6-2 or TRBV6-3; no definite D call. V was pared by 2 bases and J by 4 bases, with 3 bases between. This CDR3 spans 12 amino acids. Germline CDR1 reads MNHEY; CDR2 reads SVGEGT. This CDR3 reads CASSYPYNEQFF. The CDR3 bases are TGTGCCAGCAGTTACCCGTACAATGAGCAGTTCTTC.

The chain has TRBV20-1 and TRBJ2-3; 11 bases are a match to TRBD2. Per the germline V gene, CDR1 is DFQATT and CDR2 is SNEGSKA (reference sequence). The trim removed 4 bases at V and 0 bases at J, leaving 12 bases unmatched. The CDR3 covers 18 residues. CDR3 coding DNA: TGCAGTGCTATCCGGGCTAGCGGGAGGTGGGGGAGCACAGATACGCAGTATTTT. This codes for CSAIRASGRWGSTDTQYF.

The chain is built from TRBV20-1 and TRBJ2-1, with D possibly TRBD2 on 5 matching bases. The CDR3 contains 14 residues. Germline assignment: CDR1 DFQATT and CDR2 SNEGSKA (reference sequence). Trimming shortened V by 5 bases and J by 2 bases, and 13 bases separated the two germline ends. CDR3 DNA: TGCAGTGCTTTTACTAGAGGGCCCTACAATGAGCAGTTCTTC. This encodes CSAFTRGPYNEQFF.

The chain combines TRBV28 with TRBJ2-5; 8 bases are a match to TRBD1. The germline V gene encodes CDR1 MDHEN and CDR2 SYDVKM. Trimming took 5 bases from V and 5 from J; bases not matched to a gene: 4. This CDR3 region has 13 residues. The CDR3 loop is CASSAGDRETQYF. CDR3 in DNA: TGTGCCAGCAGTGCCGGGGACAGGGAGACCCAGTACTTC.